Described below is a single T cell receptor beta chain sequence and its context. The antigen it binds to is not known. Base quality data are lacking; no much larger clone is found one base away. PBMC libraries used mostly roughly 500 ng of input genomic DNA for deep sequencing, with six replicates per sample. The immunoSEQ hsTCRbeta kit was used to prepare TCRbeta libraries according to the manufacturer's instructions. Sequencing of the completed libraries took place using an Illumina NovaSeq 6000 S4 flow cell after they had been pooled to about 3 nM. Per the original workflow: The immunoSEQ Analyzer handled quality control and preprocessing of the raw data. The analysis was restricted to productive rearrangements, with each unique CDR3 amino acid sequence defining a clonotype. Repertoire clonality was estimated as the Gini-Simpson index, computed with the R package tcR. Student's t test was used to compare Gini indices, while Pearson correlation assessed associations with tumor size change. TCRdb took this table from immuneACCESS and kept in-frame rearrangements with V and J called. Such tables lack part of the clones; where checked against another copy, unresolved V genes explain under half of the gap, and the rest is unexplained. The V and J calls and clone size come from that table; D and trimming were worked out from the DNA. Present in this sample are about 42,000 clones, 77% of which were seen just once. Jointly, the top ten make up 4.8% of the sample.

Its CDR3 holds 17 amino acids, cysteine through phenylalanine. Solely the CDR3 DNA is kept, with 51 bases framed from the first base. V gives up 3 bases and J gives up 3 bases, and the segment between their germline ends measures 21 bases. The germline V gene supplies CDR1 SGHRS and CDR2 YFSETQ. Read against the paper, the sample's time point label means: after neoadjuvant nivolumab, at surgical resection. Patients were newly diagnosed with stage II-IVA oral cavity squamous cell carcinoma and had received no prior systemic or radiation treatment. The cohort consisted of patients with HPV-negative, locally advanced oral cavity squamous cell carcinoma. Peripheral blood mononuclear cells were analyzed directly and were not maintained or expanded in culture. The samples were drawn from a longitudinal correlative study tied to a single-arm phase II trial testing neoadjuvant nivolumab in oral cavity squamous cell carcinoma. Subject-matched pre- and post-treatment PBMCs and tumors from three responders and three non-responders underwent genomic DNA-based TCRbeta sequencing. Peripheral blood mononuclear cells were collected before nivolumab treatment and were collected again after treatment, at the time of surgery. The Maxwell RSC DNA from Cells kit was used to extract genomic DNA from PBMCs.

These data come from a study of neoadjuvant anti-PD-1 for oral cavity cancer (dated by TCRdb to about 2021). Broadly, across the study: Patients mostly received three to four biweekly doses of nivolumab at 3 mg/kg before curative-intent surgical resection. For patients who did not progress, a fourth nivolumab dose was given around day 43, followed by definitive surgical resection on days 50-56. Under RECIST 1.1, a patient counted as a responder if showing complete response, partial response or stable disease, and as a non-responder if showing progression. The parent correlative cohort included around twelve patients, with an approximately 34% response rate. Points the paper makes about the study in general: The TCR analyses had only a few patients in each response group, and the authors called for validation in larger cohorts. After neoadjuvant nivolumab, significantly higher T cell clonality (Gini index) was found within PBMCs in non-responders than in responders. Higher pretreatment blood Treg/Th17 ratios correlated with higher pretreatment blood TCRbeta clonality and lower post-treatment tumor TCRbeta clonality.

The chain employs TRBV5-1 and TRBJ2-5, and the D gene may be TRBD2, 5 bases matching. The receptor was derived from a person between 40 and 85 years old with oral cavity squamous cell carcinoma. The material sequenced was PBMCs, taken after nivolumab (anti-PD-1) treatment. For the CDR3, the sequence is CASSYLSPVAREETQYF. The DNA sequence is TGCGCCAGCAGCTACCTGAGCCCGGTAGCGAGGGAAGAGACCCAGTACTTC.